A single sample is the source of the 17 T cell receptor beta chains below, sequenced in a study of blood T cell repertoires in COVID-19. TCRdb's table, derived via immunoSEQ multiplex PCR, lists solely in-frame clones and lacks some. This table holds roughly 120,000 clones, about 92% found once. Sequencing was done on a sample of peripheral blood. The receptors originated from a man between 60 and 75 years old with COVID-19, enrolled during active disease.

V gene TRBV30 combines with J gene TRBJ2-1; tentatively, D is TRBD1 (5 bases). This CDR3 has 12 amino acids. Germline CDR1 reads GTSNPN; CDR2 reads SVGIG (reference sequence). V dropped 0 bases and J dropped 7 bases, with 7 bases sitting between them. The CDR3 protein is CAWSVDRNEQFF. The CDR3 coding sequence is TGTGCCTGGAGTGTAGACAGAAATGAGCAGTTCTTC.

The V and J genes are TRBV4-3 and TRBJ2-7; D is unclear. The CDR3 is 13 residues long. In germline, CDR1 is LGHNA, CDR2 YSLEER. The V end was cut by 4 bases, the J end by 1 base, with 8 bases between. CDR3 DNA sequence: TGCGCCAGCAGCCCGACTTGGTCCTACGAGCAGTACTTC. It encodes CASSPTWSYEQYF.

The CDR3 nucleotides are TGTGCCAGCAGCTTGCAGGACAGGGGTCAGACCCAGTACTTC. Its translation is CASSLQDRGQTQYF. The genes are TRBV11-2 and TRBJ2-5, with TRBD1 matching 9 bases. J was trimmed by 6 bases and V by 3 bases; bases with no gene match: 5. Germline V gene data show CDR1 as SGHAT and CDR2 as FQNNGV. This CDR3 has 14 residues.

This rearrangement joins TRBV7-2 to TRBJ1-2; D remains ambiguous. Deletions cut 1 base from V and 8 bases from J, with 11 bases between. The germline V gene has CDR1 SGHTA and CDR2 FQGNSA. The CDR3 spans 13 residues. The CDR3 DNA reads TGTGCCAGCAGCTTAGTTCGGGAAGGGGGCTACACCTTC. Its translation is CASSLVREGGYTF.

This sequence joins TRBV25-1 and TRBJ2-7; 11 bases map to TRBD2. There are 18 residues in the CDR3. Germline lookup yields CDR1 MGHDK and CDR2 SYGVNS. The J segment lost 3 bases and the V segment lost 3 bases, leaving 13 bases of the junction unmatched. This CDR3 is CASSDSGRATSGIYEQYF. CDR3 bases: TGTGCCAGCAGTGATAGTGGGCGCGCGACTAGCGGGATCTACGAGCAGTACTTC.

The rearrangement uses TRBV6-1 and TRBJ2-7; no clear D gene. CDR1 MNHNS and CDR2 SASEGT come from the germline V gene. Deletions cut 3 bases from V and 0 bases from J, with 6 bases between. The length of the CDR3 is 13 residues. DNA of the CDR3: TGTGCCAGCAGTGAGGCGGACTCCTACGAGCAGTACTTC. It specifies CASSEADSYEQYF.

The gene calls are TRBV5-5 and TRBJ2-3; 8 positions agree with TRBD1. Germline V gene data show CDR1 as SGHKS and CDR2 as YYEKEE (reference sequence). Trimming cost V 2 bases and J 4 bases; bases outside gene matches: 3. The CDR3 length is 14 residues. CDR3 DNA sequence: TGTGCCAGCAGCTTCGGACAGGGCGCAGATACGCAGTATTTT. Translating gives CASSFGQGADTQYF.

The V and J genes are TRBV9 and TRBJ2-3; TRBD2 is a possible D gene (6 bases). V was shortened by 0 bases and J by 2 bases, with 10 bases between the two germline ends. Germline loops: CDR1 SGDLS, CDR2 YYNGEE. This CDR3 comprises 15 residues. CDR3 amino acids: CASSVASGYTDTQYF. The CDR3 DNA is TGTGCCAGCAGCGTAGCCAGCGGGTACACAGATACGCAGTATTTT. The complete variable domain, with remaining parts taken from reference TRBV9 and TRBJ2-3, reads DSGVTQTPKHLITATGQRVTLRCSPRSGDLSVYWYQQSLDQGLQFLIQYYNGEERAKGNILERFSAQQFPDLHSELNLSSLELGDSALYFCASSVASGYTDTQYFGPGTRLTVL.

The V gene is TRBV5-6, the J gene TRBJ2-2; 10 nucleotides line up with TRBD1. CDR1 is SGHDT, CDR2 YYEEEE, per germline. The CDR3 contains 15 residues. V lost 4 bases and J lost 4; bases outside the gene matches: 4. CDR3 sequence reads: CASSPRTGGTGELFF. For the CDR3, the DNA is TGTGCCAGCAGCCCCCGGACAGGGGGCACCGGGGAGCTGTTTTTT.

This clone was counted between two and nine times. The CDR3 nucleotides are TGTGCCAGCAGACCAATGCCACAGGGTCTTGGTGGCTACACCTTC. It translates to CASRPMPQGLGGYTF. The chain uses TRBV6-5 and TRBJ1-2; D might be TRBD1 (6 bases). The germline V and J ends were trimmed by 6 bases and 7 bases, with 21 bases remaining between them. The CDR3 length is 15 residues. Looked up from germline, CDR1 is MNHEY and CDR2 is SVGAGI.

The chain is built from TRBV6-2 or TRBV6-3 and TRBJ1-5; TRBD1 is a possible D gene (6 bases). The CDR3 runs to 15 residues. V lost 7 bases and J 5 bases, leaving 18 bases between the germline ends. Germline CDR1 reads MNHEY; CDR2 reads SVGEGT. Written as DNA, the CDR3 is TGTGCCAGCACCCCCAGGGGTATCAGCGATCAGCCCCAGCATTTT. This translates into CASTPRGISDQPQHF.

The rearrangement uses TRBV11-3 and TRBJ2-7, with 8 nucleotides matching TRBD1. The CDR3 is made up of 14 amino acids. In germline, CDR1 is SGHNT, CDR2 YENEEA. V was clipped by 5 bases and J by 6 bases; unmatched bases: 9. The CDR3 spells CASSPRQGSLEQYF. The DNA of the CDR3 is TGTGCCAGCAGCCCCCGACAGGGGAGTCTCGAGCAGTACTTC.

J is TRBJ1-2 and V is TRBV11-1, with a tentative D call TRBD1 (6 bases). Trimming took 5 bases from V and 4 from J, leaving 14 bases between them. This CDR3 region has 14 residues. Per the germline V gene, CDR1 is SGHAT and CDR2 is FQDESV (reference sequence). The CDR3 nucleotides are TGTGCCAGCAGCGAATCTGGGGGCTTCTATGGCTACACCTTC. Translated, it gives CASSESGGFYGYTF.

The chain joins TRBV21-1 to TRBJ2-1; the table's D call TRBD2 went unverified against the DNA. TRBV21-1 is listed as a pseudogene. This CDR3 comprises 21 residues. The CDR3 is CASRWTSGSRVALDYLNEQFF. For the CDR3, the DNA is TGTGCCAGCCGGTGGACTAGCGGGAGTCGCGTCGCTTTAGACTACTTAAATGAGCAGTTCTTC.

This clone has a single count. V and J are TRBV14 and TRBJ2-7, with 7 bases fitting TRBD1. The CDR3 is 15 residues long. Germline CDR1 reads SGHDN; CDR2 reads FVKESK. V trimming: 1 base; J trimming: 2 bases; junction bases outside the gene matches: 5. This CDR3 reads CASSQVRGPTYEQYF. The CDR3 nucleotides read TGTGCCAGCAGCCAAGTAAGGGGGCCGACCTACGAGCAGTACTTC. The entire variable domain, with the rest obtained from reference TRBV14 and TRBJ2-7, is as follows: EAGVTQFPSHSVIEKGQTVTLRCDPISGHDNLYWYRRVMGKEIKFLLHFVKESKQDESGMPNNRFLAERTGGTYSTLKVQPAELEDSGVYFCASSQVRGPTYEQYFGPGTRLTVT.

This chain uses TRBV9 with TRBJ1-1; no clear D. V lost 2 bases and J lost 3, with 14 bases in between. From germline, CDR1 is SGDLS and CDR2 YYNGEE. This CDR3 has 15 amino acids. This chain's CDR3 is CASSVLGEADTEAFF. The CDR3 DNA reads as TGTGCCAGCAGCGTTCTTGGGGAAGCGGACACTGAAGCTTTCTTT.

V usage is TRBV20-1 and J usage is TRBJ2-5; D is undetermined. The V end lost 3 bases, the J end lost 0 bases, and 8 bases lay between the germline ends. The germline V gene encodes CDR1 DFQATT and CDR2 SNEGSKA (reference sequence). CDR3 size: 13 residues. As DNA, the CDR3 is TGCAGTGCTAGTGGTGGCAACCAAGAGACCCAGTACTTC. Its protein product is CSASGGNQETQYF.